The next 21 T cell receptor beta chains were all read from a single sample in a study of T cell responses to AZD1222 COVID-19 vaccine. TCRdb's copy holds only in-frame clones and misses some; the assay was immunoSEQ multiplex PCR. The sample gives 100,000 to 130,000 clones, roughly 90% of which show up once; over 7% is in the top ten. This material consisted of peripheral blood, taken 28 days after the second AZD1222 dose. The receptors were gathered from an adult who received the AZD1222 COVID-19 vaccine.

The chain is built from TRBV28 and TRBJ1-3; 7 nucleotides align to TRBD1. This CDR3 spans 14 amino acids. Germline loops: CDR1 MDHEN, CDR2 SYDVKM. J gave up 4 bases and V 6 bases, and 6 bases lay outside the gene matches. The CDR3 loop reads CASSPTGIGNTIYF. The CDR3 coding sequence is TGTGCCAGCAGCCCGACAGGGATCGGAAACACCATATATTTT.

The chain uses TRBV29-1 and TRBJ1-2; D gene uncertain. CDR1 and CDR2 from the germline V gene are SQVTM and ANQGSEA. V lost 3 bases and J 1 base, leaving 3 bases between the germline ends. The length of the CDR3 is 11 residues. CDR3 amino acids: CSVEINYGYTF. DNA of the CDR3: TGCAGCGTTGAGATTAACTATGGCTACACCTTC.

This clone came up once. The chain links TRBV6-2 or TRBV6-3 to TRBJ1-1; the D is unclear. V was pared by 4 bases and J by 8 bases, with 14 bases between. The CDR3 runs to 13 residues. Germline CDR1 reads MNHEY; CDR2 reads SVGEGT. Here the CDR3 reads CASSSGRVAEAFF. Here the CDR3 DNA reads TGTGCCAGCAGTTCGGGTAGGGTGGCGGAAGCTTTCTTT.

The genes are TRBV7-3 and TRBJ2-1, with 12 bases aligning to TRBD2. The CDR3 is 15 amino acids. Trimming removed 4 bases from V and 8 bases from J; junction bases left unmatched: 6. Germline lookup yields CDR1 SGHTA and CDR2 FQGTGA. The CDR3 here is CASSSTTSGSDEQFF. In DNA form, the CDR3 reads TGTGCCAGCAGCTCGACGACTAGCGGGAGCGATGAGCAGTTCTTC.

This clone was found once. The chain is built from TRBV7-2 and TRBJ1-2; 7 bases fit TRBD1. CDR3 length: 18 amino acids. The V and J ends lost 0 bases and 5 bases, in that order; junction bases with no gene match: 15. The germline V gene has CDR1 SGHTA and CDR2 FQGNSA. As DNA, the CDR3 is TGTGCCAGCAGCTTAGCGTCCAGGACAGGTCGGACTTTTTATGGCTACACCTTC. This codes for CASSLASRTGRTFYGYTF.

This chain links TRBV9 with TRBJ2-1, with 10 bases fitting TRBD2. Germline loops: CDR1 SGDLS, CDR2 YYNGEE. J gave up 2 bases and V 4 bases, and 21 bases lay outside the gene matches. CDR3 length equals 21 residues. The CDR3 here is CASSPRKRLAGVTRPYNEQFF. The CDR3 DNA is TGTGCCAGCAGCCCGAGGAAGCGCCTAGCGGGAGTAACCCGTCCCTACAATGAGCAGTTCTTC.

The chain carries TRBV9 and TRBJ1-6, with D possibly being TRBD1 (5 bases). The CDR3 has 14 amino acids. Germline lookup yields CDR1 SGDLS and CDR2 YYNGEE. Trimming removed 4 bases at V and 7 bases at J, with 12 bases between. Written as DNA, the CDR3 is TGTGCCAGCAGCTCCGGGACGGGAAATTCACCCCTCCACTTT. Translating gives CASSSGTGNSPLHF.

The CDR3 region is CASSVTVTSTDTQYF. DNA of the CDR3: TGTGCCAGCAGCGTGACAGTTACTAGCACAGATACGCAGTATTTT. This rearrangement joins TRBV9 to TRBJ2-3; the D gene is possibly TRBD1 (5 bases). CDR1 SGDLS and CDR2 YYNGEE come from the germline V gene. The CDR3 has 15 residues. The V gene lost 2 bases and the J gene lost 0 bases, with 10 bases spanning the gap. The whole variable domain, filled in from reference TRBV9 and TRBJ2-3, reads DSGVTQTPKHLITATGQRVTLRCSPRSGDLSVYWYQQSLDQGLQFLIQYYNGEERAKGNILERFSAQQFPDLHSELNLSSLELGDSALYFCASSVTVTSTDTQYFGPGTRLTVL.

V and J are TRBV7-2 and TRBJ2-3; the match to TRBD2 covers 8 bases. V shed 2 bases and J 2 bases; nucleotides not matched to a gene: 6. Per the germline V gene, CDR1 is SGHTA and CDR2 is FQGNSA. The CDR3 consists of 16 residues. In DNA, the CDR3 is TGTGCCAGCAGCTTACTGGCGGGGGGTTACACAGATACGCAGTATTTT. It codes for CASSLLAGGYTDTQYF.

The V gene is TRBV11-1, the J gene TRBJ2-3, with a weak D call TRBD1 (5 bases). The CDR3 sequence is 16 residues long. Germline values: CDR1 SGHAT, CDR2 FQDESV (reference sequence). V was clipped by 1 base and J by 8 bases, with 19 bases between them. The CDR3 nucleotides read TGTGCCAGCAGCTTAGGGGGCAGGGCCCTCCAAGGTACGCAGTATTTT. It codes for CASSLGGRALQGTQYF.

The CDR3 DNA is TGTGCCATCACAGGCGGTTGGGGCTACACCTTC. Translating gives CAITGGWGYTF. The genes are TRBV19 and TRBJ1-2; TRBD1 might be the D (5 bases). V lost 10 bases and J lost 8, with 14 bases in between. The CDR3 covers 11 residues. CDR1 is LNHDA and CDR2 is SQIVND in the germline V gene (reference sequence).

Concerning this clone: At the DNA level, this CDR3 is encoded by other sequences in the same sample as well. The chain carries TRBV6-5 and TRBJ1-2; maybe TRBD1 (6 bases). Looked up from germline, CDR1 is MNHEY and CDR2 is SVGAGI. Trimming removed 6 bases from V and 4 bases from J, with 9 bases in between. The CDR3 has 12 residues. CDR3 region: CASRDRPYGYTF. The CDR3 DNA sequence: TGTGCCAGCAGGGACAGACCCTATGGCTACACCTTC.

Written as DNA, the CDR3 is TGTGCCAGCAGCCAACCCCGGACTGGGAGCTCCTACGAGCAGTACTTC. Translating it yields CASSQPRTGSSYEQYF. This chain joins TRBV3-1 (or the pseudogene TRBV3-2) and TRBJ2-7; D perhaps matches TRBD2 (5 bases). Germline loops: CDR1 LGHDT, CDR2 YNNKEL (reference sequence). Between the trimmed V and J ends, which lost 2 bases and 0 bases, there was a span of 14 bases. The CDR3 spans 16 residues.

This rearrangement joins TRBV7-8 to TRBJ2-1, with TRBD2 matching 13 bases. V lost 6 bases, J lost 4 bases, and 9 bases stayed unmatched. CDR3 length: 17 residues. CDR1 is SGHVS, CDR2 FQNEAQ, per germline. In nucleotides, the CDR3 is TGTGCCAGCAGTCACCGGACTAGCGGGAGTCCTTACAATGAGCAGTTCTTC. As protein: CASSHRTSGSPYNEQFF.

The V call is TRBV14, the J call TRBJ1-3, with unresolved D. Germline CDR1 reads SGHDN; CDR2 reads FVKESK. Deletions cut 0 bases from V and 3 bases from J, with 9 bases between. This CDR3 spans 15 amino acids. As DNA, the CDR3 is TGTGCCAGCAGCCAAGATCACGGGAATGGAAACACCATATATTTT. Its translation is CASSQDHGNGNTIYF.

In this sample, this clone turned up a few times. V and J are TRBV6-5 and TRBJ1-1; D unresolved. The CDR3 covers 13 residues. V lost 5 bases and J lost 8, with 15 bases in between. CDR1 is MNHEY, CDR2 SVGAGI, per germline. The CDR3 DNA reads as TGTGCCAGCAGTCACAACCCGACCGCCGAAGCTTTCTTT. As protein: CASSHNPTAEAFF.

The chain has TRBV9 and TRBJ2-6; 9 bases line up with TRBD1. The CDR3 is 18 residues long. CDR1 is SGDLS, CDR2 YYNGEE, per germline. V lost 2 bases, J lost 0 bases, and 6 bases stayed unmatched. The CDR3: CASSVRDRDLSGANVLTF. The CDR3 bases are TGTGCCAGCAGCGTCCGGGACAGGGACCTCTCTGGGGCCAACGTCCTGACTTTC.

The genes are TRBV28 and TRBJ1-5, with 8 bases aligning to TRBD1. This CDR3 has 15 amino acids. Germline-derived CDR1 and CDR2 are MDHEN and SYDVKM. J gave up 2 bases and V 5 bases, and 5 bases lay outside the gene matches. For the CDR3, the DNA is TGTGCCAGCAGTGATGGACAGGGCGGCAATCAGCCCCAGCATTTT. Amino acids: CASSDGQGGNQPQHF.

The chain combines TRBV29-1 with TRBJ2-7; TRBD1 matches 10 bases. CDR1 SQVTM and CDR2 ANQGSEA come from the germline V gene. The length of the CDR3 is 13 residues. V dropped 6 bases and J dropped 7; count of bases not matched to a gene: 9. The CDR3 sequence: CSVINRDRGEQYF. The CDR3 DNA reads as TGCAGCGTGATAAACCGGGACAGGGGTGAGCAGTACTTC.

V usage is TRBV19 and J usage is TRBJ2-3, with a possible D match to TRBD1 (6 bases). Trimming left V 4 bases short and J 3 bases short, with 11 bases between. CDR1 LNHDA and CDR2 SQIVND come from the germline V gene (reference sequence). The CDR3 totals 14 residues. The CDR3: CASSKGVRTDTQYF. The CDR3 bases are TGTGCCAGTAGTAAGGGGGTCAGAACAGATACGCAGTATTTT.

J is TRBJ1-5 and V is TRBV19; 8 nucleotides line up with TRBD1. The CDR3 sequence is 16 residues long. CDR1 and CDR2 (germline): LNHDA, SQIVND (reference sequence). Losses at the gene ends were 2 bases for V and 4 bases for J; bases not matched to a gene: 7. CDR3 in amino acids: CASSIRDRGPNQPQHF. CDR3 nucleotide sequence: TGTGCCAGTAGTATAAGAGACAGGGGCCCTAATCAGCCCCAGCATTTT.